The 5 T cell receptor beta chains presented below share a single source sample, sequenced in a study of the immune and genomic landscape of osteosarcoma. Poor-prognosis osteosarcoma patients supplied post-treatment primary, local recurrence and metastasis tumor specimens. Libraries were prepared by immunoSEQ multiplex PCR; TCRdb keeps only in-frame clonotypes and omits some of them. The sample comprises 10,000 or so clones, 60% to 75% of which are singletons, and around 20% rests with the top ten. Material: osteosarcoma tumor tissue from the lung. Receptors originate from a human donor with osteosarcoma.

V gene TRBV9 combines with J gene TRBJ1-1; maybe TRBD1 (6 bases). CDR1 is SGDLS and CDR2 is YYNGEE in the germline V gene. V was clipped by 4 bases and J by 1 base, with 14 bases between them. CDR3 length: 15 residues. The CDR3 loop is CASSLGGAANTEAFF. The CDR3 coding sequence is TGTGCCAGCAGCTTAGGGGGGGCAGCGAACACTGAAGCTTTCTTT.

This clone was observed a single time. This chain links TRBV27 with TRBJ2-1; 8 positions agree with TRBD2. V trimming: 6 bases; J trimming: 4 bases; junction bases outside the gene matches: 11. Germline V lookup: CDR1 MNHEY, CDR2 SMNVEV (reference sequence). This CDR3 has 16 residues. The CDR3 region is CASSLSGGEPYNEQFF. The CDR3 coding sequence is TGTGCCAGCAGCCTGAGCGGGGGAGAGCCTTACAATGAGCAGTTCTTC.

This clone showed up just once. The chain is built from TRBV2 and TRBJ2-7, with 9 nucleotides matching TRBD1. V lost 5 bases, J lost 1 base, and 3 bases stayed unmatched. The CDR3 runs 14 residues. Germline V CDR1 and CDR2: SNHLY, FYNNEI. The CDR3, as DNA: TGTGCCAGCAGTTGGACAGGGGCGTCCTACGAGCAGTACTTC. Encoded protein: CASSWTGASYEQYF.

This rearrangement joins TRBV6-4 to TRBJ2-3; 8 nucleotides match TRBD2. Germline loops: CDR1 MRHNA, CDR2 SNTAGT. The CDR3 runs 15 residues. The V segment lost 4 bases and the J segment 2 bases; nucleotides outside the gene matches: 5. This CDR3 is CASSAGRADTDTQYF. The CDR3 DNA follows: TGTGCCAGCAGTGCCGGGAGGGCCGACACAGATACGCAGTATTTT.

The chain has TRBV7-9 and TRBJ1-2; 9 nucleotides align to TRBD1. Germline lookup yields CDR1 SEHNR and CDR2 FQNEAQ (reference sequence). The CDR3 is 19 residues long. The V segment lost 5 bases and the J segment 5 bases; nucleotides outside the gene matches: 21. The CDR3 DNA sequence: TGTGCCAGCAGCCCCATTAAATTCGGACAGGGGCACGATGGGTATGGCTACACCTTC. It encodes CASSPIKFGQGHDGYGYTF.